This T cell receptor beta chain is from a study of CD8 T cells in ankylosing spondylitis. Library preparation for TCR beta used quantitative 5'-RACE with molecular barcodes. Each CDR3 protein is one row after TCRdb ran MiXCR on the 5' RACE reads. The sample gives approximately 540,000 distinct CDR3 sequences, roughly an eighth of which show up once; nearly 7% is in the top ten. Details on this clonotype: What it recognizes is unknown.

Points from the study as a whole: One TCR beta motif, made up of about 8 highly homologous variants, appeared characteristic of ankylosing spondylitis blood. Disease-linked clones reportedly concentrated significantly in matched ankylosing spondylitis synovial fluid. Disease-linked clones proved CD8+ and comparatively uncommon in peripheral blood.

The sequenced sample was blood, either unsorted or a sorted T cell fraction (not recorded which). This clonotype was obtained from a male donor with ankylosing spondylitis.

CDR3 DNA sequence: TGTGCCAGCAGTCAACAGGGACTCAGTAGTCTCAATGAGCAGTTCTTC. Translated: CASSQQGLSSLNEQFF. This rearrangement joins TRBV3-1 to TRBJ2-1; D is tentatively TRBD1 or TRBD2 (6 bases each). The CDR3 spans 16 residues. The germline V gene has CDR1 LGHDT and CDR2 YNNKEL (reference sequence). V shed 6 bases and J shed 6 bases, with 21 bases lying between them.